A selection of T cell receptor beta chains follows, all from one sample in a study of blood T cell repertoires in COVID-19. Here immunoSEQ multiplex PCR was the method, and the copy in TCRdb shows in-frame clones only, minus some. The sample lists fewer than 350,000 clones; roughly 89% were seen once. Sequencing input: peripheral blood. Receptors originate from a man aged 30 to 45 with COVID-19, enrolled during active disease. Each CDR3 is given with its conserved first and last residue. D genes are given only for firm matches. Rows give clone size only sometimes, using once, few, many, or a class for an expanded clone.

clone size | D gene | J gene | V gene | CDR3 DNA | CDR3 protein
- | - | TRBJ1-5 | TRBV15 | TGTGCCACCAGCGGGGGACAAACGGGGCAGCCCCAGCATTTT | CATSGGQTGQPQHF
- | - | TRBJ1-1 | TRBV29-1 | TGCAGCGTTGTACCGCGACTCATGAACACTGAAGCTTTCTTT | CSVVPRLMNTEAFF
- | - | TRBJ1-3 | TRBV7-2 | TGTGCCAGCAGGTTTCCAGGGTCAGGAAACACCATATATTTT | CASRFPGSGNTIYF
- | TRBD2 | TRBJ2-2 | TRBV7-9 | TGTGCCAGCAATCTGGGGGGGACTAACACCGGGGAGCTGTTTTTT | CASNLGGTNTGELFF
- | - | TRBJ2-7 | TRBV28 | TGTGCCAGCAGTTTCCCTCGAGGGGGGAGGGTTCTTACCTACGAGCAGTACTTC | CASSFPRGGRVLTYEQYF
- | TRBD1 | TRBJ1-5 | TRBV24-1 | TGTGCCACCAGTGACTTGGACAGGGTTCTGCATTTT | CATSDLDRVLHF
- | TRBD1 | TRBJ2-7 | TRBV6-2/TRBV6-3 | TGTGCCAGCAGTTACGTCCAGGGGGCCAGTAGAACCTACGAGCAGTACTTC | CASSYVQGASRTYEQYF
few | - | TRBJ2-7 | TRBV4-2 | TGTGCCAGCAGCCAGGACGGGGCCTACGAGCAGTACTTC | CASSQDGAYEQYF
once | TRBD1 | TRBJ1-6 | TRBV19 | TGTGCCAGCGGTCCCGGGACAGTCCTGGGGGAGGCCCTCCACTTT | CASGPGTVLGEALHF
- | TRBD2 | TRBJ2-1 | TRBV7-2 | TGTGCCAGCAGCTTTGGACTAGCAGGGAATGAGCAGTTCTTC | CASSFGLAGNEQFF
- | - | TRBJ1-1 | TRBV6-5 | TGTGCCAGCAAATCCATGACAGTCTACAACACTGAAGCTTTCTTT | CASKSMTVYNTEAFF
- | TRBD2 | TRBJ2-3 | TRBV9 | TGTGCCAGCAGCGTAGTGGATTGGGACTACCGGAAGACGCAGTATTTT | CASSVVDWDYRKTQYF
- | TRBD1 | TRBJ1-1 | TRBV2 | TGTGCCAGCAGAACAGGGGGCTCCGTCACTGAAGCTTTCTTT | CASRTGGSVTEAFF
few | - | TRBJ2-2 | TRBV4-2 | TGTGCCAGCAGCCAAGATAAATCGGGAGCGAACACCGGGGAGCTGTTTTTT | CASSQDKSGANTGELFF
- | TRBD1 | TRBJ1-5 | TRBV20-1 | TGCAGTGCTAGTGGGGACAGCAGCAATCAGCCCCAGCATTTT | CSASGDSSNQPQHF
- | TRBD1 | TRBJ2-2 | TRBV6-2/TRBV6-3 | TGTGCCAGCAGCCCTGATACAGGGGGGTTCACCGGGGAGCTGTTTTTT | CASSPDTGGFTGELFF
- | - | TRBJ2-7 | TRBV6-5 | TGTGCCAGCAGTTACCTCAGGGTGGGGACTGCCGAGCAGTACTTC | CASSYLRVGTAEQYF
few | - | TRBJ2-7 | TRBV5-6 | TGTGCCAGCAGCACTGCCCACTATTTCACCGACTACGACGAGCAGTACTTC | CASSTAHYFTDYDEQYF
- | - | TRBJ1-6 | TRBV4-2 | TGTGCCAGCAGCCAAGTTGAAGGACTGCTTAATTCACCCCTCCACTTT | CASSQVEGLLNSPLHF
- | - | TRBJ2-5 | TRBV29-1 | TGCAGCGTTGAATTGTATAGGACACCAGAAGAGACCCAGTACTTC | CSVELYRTPEETQYF
- | - | TRBJ1-6 | TRBV4-1 | TGCGCCAGCAGCCAAGCGAGGCCAGGGGATCCACCCCTCCACTTT | CASSQARPGDPPLHF
- | - | TRBJ2-1 | TRBV9 | TGTGCCAGCAGCGTCTGGAGCGATTTAAAGGCTGAGCAGTTCTTC | CASSVWSDLKAEQFF
- | TRBD2 | TRBJ2-2 | TRBV7-2 | TGTGCCAGCACCCCGACTAGCGGGGGGGCGGTGGATATAACCGGGGAGCTGTTTTTT | CASTPTSGGAVDITGELFF